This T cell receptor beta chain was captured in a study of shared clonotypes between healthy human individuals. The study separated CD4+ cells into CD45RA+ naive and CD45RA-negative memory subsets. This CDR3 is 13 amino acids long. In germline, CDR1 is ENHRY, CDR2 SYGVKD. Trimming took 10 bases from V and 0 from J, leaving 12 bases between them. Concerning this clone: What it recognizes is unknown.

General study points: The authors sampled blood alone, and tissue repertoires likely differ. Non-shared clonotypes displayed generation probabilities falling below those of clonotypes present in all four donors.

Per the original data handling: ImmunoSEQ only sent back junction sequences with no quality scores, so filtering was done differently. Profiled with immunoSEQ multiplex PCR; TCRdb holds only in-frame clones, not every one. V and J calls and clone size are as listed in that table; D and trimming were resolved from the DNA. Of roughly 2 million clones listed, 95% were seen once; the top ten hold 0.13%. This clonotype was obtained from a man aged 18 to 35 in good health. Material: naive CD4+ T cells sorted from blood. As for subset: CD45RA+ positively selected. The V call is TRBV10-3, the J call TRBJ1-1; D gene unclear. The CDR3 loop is CANRADLNTEAFF. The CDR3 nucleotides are TGTGCCAACCGGGCAGATTTGAACACTGAAGCTTTCTTT.